This TCR beta chain was documented in a study of T cell responses to AZD1222 COVID-19 vaccine. Notes on the study in general: Increases in Spike-specific TCR breadth and depth were seen after two AZD1222 doses. Among spike-specific TCRs, nearly half reportedly target unmutated variant regions. Most donors were white British and more were female, and clonal diversity was possibly underestimated. There were repertoire samples only from the period after the peak T cell response.

Produced via immunoSEQ multiplex PCR; TCRdb's table is partial and in-frame only. The table shows 100,000 to 150,000 clones, with approximately 86% occurring only once. The CDR3 has 15 residues. Germline V gene data show CDR1 as MNHEY and CDR2 as SVGAGI. V lost 4 bases, J lost 1 base, and 13 bases lay in between. Worth noting for this clone: Its specificity is not known.

The chain carries TRBV6-5 and TRBJ1-1; possibly TRBD1 for D (5 bases). The source of this sequence is an adult in good health. Sequenced material: peripheral blood, taken on day 0 of AZD1222 vaccination. The CDR3 here is CASSSHWGKNTEAFF. CDR3 sequence (DNA): TGTGCCAGCAGTTCCCATTGGGGCAAGAACACTGAAGCTTTCTTT.